This T cell receptor (beta chain) was profiled in a study of T cell clones after liver transplantation. Study-level information: TCRbeta sequencing after a pre-transplant mixed lymphocyte reaction identified graft-donor-reactive clones, later tracked in post-transplant blood. Study results and caveats: Post-transplant, graft-donor-reactive CD4 TCRbeta sequences in blood dropped significantly in 5 of 8 subjects. Conclusions were preliminary, with small, heterogeneous patient groups.

For this clone: Antigen specificity is unknown.

Sequencing was performed with immunoSEQ multiplex PCR; in TCRdb, only in-frame clones are kept and a portion is missing. The sample lists over 100,000 clones; approximately 78% were seen once. The clonotype comes from a human donor who received a liver transplant. The sample in question was CD4+ T cells from blood, obtained before liver transplant.

CDR3 DNA: TGTGCCAGCAGCCTACAGGTTATCCTCTATGGCTACACCTTC. Translating it yields CASSLQVILYGYTF. V and J are TRBV13 and TRBJ1-2, with TRBD1 as a possible D gene (5 bases). The CDR3 extends over 14 amino acids. Germline assignment: CDR1 PRHDT and CDR2 FYEKMQ (reference sequence). V lost 5 bases, J lost 4 bases, and 14 bases lay in between.